A single sample is the source of the 9 T cell receptor beta chains below, sequenced in a study of cytomegalovirus exposure and HLA in healthy donors. In the PCR, 60 Vbeta and 13 Jbeta primers were used. The assay was immunoSEQ multiplex PCR, and TCRdb's table has in-frame clones only and misses some. The table has over 150,000 clones, around 80% seen once. The sequenced material came from PBMCs. The source of these receptors is a woman aged 55-70 years in good health and CMV-seropositive.

This chain links TRBV30 with TRBJ2-7, with 11 bases identical to TRBD1. The CDR3 has 15 amino acids. J was trimmed by 3 bases and V by 1 base; bases with no gene match: 5. Germline assignment: CDR1 GTSNPN and CDR2 SVGIG (reference sequence). The CDR3 DNA reads as TGTGCCTGGAGTGAAAAGGGGACAGGGGGCTACGAGCAGTACTTC. It translates to CAWSEKGTGGYEQYF.

On this clone: Relative to the germline gene, one junction end is altered; a read error may explain this. The chain links TRBV6-6 to TRBJ2-7; 8 bases match TRBD2. The CDR3 is 14 residues long. Germline V lookup: CDR1 MNHNY, CDR2 SVGAGI (reference sequence). The CDR3 spells CASSRGGELYEQHF. The CDR3 bases are TGTGCCAGCTCCCGGGGGGGAGAGCTATACGAGCAGCACTTC.

Comment on this clone: One end of the junction does not line up with germline, which may come from a read error. The rearrangement joins TRBV9 to TRBJ2-4; possibly TRBD2 for D (5 bases). The germline CDR1 and CDR2 sequences are SGDLS and YYNGEE. CDR3 size: 15 residues. The CDR3 nucleotides read TGTGCCAGCAGCGGCGGGTCGGGATGGGAAAACAGTCAGTACTTC. Its translation: CASSGGSGWENSQYF.

The chain is built from TRBV27 and TRBJ2-7, with D maybe TRBD2 (8 bases). Trimming took off 3 bases at V and 0 bases at J, with 15 bases between the two ends. This CDR3 region has 16 residues. Germline lookup yields CDR1 MNHEY and CDR2 SMNVEV (reference sequence). The CDR3 region is CASSFHSGTVSYEQYF. The CDR3 DNA reads as TGTGCCAGCAGTTTCCATAGCGGGACAGTCTCCTACGAGCAGTACTTC.

This chain links TRBV27 with TRBJ2-2, with 9 bases lining up with TRBD2. V was clipped by 8 bases and J by 6 bases; unmatched bases: 10. Germline V gives CDR1 MNHEY, CDR2 SMNVEV (reference sequence). CDR3 size: 15 residues. CDR3 residues: CASEDLAGVAGELFF. The CDR3 nucleotides read TGTGCCAGCGAAGACTTAGCGGGAGTGGCCGGGGAGCTGTTTTTT.

The chain carries TRBV19 and TRBJ1-4; 11 bases agree with TRBD1. Trimming removed 5 bases from V and 7 bases from J; junction bases left unmatched: 9. CDR1 is LNHDA and CDR2 is SQIVND in the germline V gene (reference sequence). The CDR3 consists of 16 residues. CDR3 coding DNA: TGTGCCAGTAGTCTCGGACCGGGACAGGGGGGTGAAAAACTGTTTTTT. Translating it yields CASSLGPGQGGEKLFF. Filled out from reference TRBV19 and TRBJ1-4, the complete variable domain reads DGGITQSPKYLFRKEGQNVTLSCEQNLNHDAMYWYRQDPGQGLRLIYYSQIVNDFQKGDIAEGYSVSREKKESFPLTVTSAQKNPTAFYLCASSLGPGQGGEKLFFGSGTQLSVL.

The CDR3 nucleotides read TGTGCCAGCAGTTCAGGGTTCGCCGGGGAGCTGTTTTTT. Protein product: CASSSGFAGELFF. The J gene is TRBJ2-2, the V gene TRBV28, with a possible D match to TRBD1 (5 bases). CDR3 length equals 13 residues. Germline V gives CDR1 MDHEN, CDR2 SYDVKM. Trimming removed 4 bases at V and 6 bases at J, with 9 bases between.

The chain joins TRBV19 to TRBJ1-5; 11 nucleotides line up with TRBD1. The CDR3 is 15 amino acids. From germline, CDR1 is LNHDA and CDR2 SQIVND (reference sequence). V was pared by 5 bases and J by 4 bases, with 4 bases of the junction left unmatched. In DNA, the CDR3 is TGTGCCAGTAGTTCGGACAGGGGGCCTAATCAGCCCCAGCATTTT. It codes for CASSSDRGPNQPQHF.

V and J are TRBV21-1 and TRBJ2-3; whether TRBD2, the table's D call, matches the DNA was not checked. TRBV21-1 is termed a pseudogene. The CDR3 has 14 amino acids. In DNA, the CDR3 is TGTGCCAGCAGCCTGTACGTGCGGGCAGATACGCAGTATTTT. Amino acid sequence: CASSLYVRADTQYF.